This T cell receptor beta chain was documented in a study of somatic mutations in cytotoxic T cells in rheumatoid arthritis. Study conclusions and caveats: Within 8 of 65 patients, the single biggest CD8+ clone made up more than 20% of CD8+ cells.

Using immunoSEQ multiplex PCR, the repertoire was profiled, and TCRdb retains in-frame clones only, with some absent. The sample has around 6,400 clones, under 75% seen once. CD4+ cells and CD8+ cells were each obtained through positive magnetic bead selection, and their purity was assessed by flow cytometry. Points on this clone: Its cognate antigen is unknown. The junction shows a germline mismatch at one end, possibly a read error.

Source material: CD8+ T cells sorted from blood. This sequence was found in a woman between 50 and 59 years old in good health.

The CDR3 here is CANSQALPGQKLRDTIYF. The CDR3 coding sequence is TGCGCCAACAGCCAAGCCTTACCGGGACAGAAGCTTCGAGACACCATATATTTT. The chain recombines TRBV4-3 with TRBJ1-3; TRBD1 matches at 7 bases. The germline gives CDR1 LGHNA, CDR2 YSLEER. The CDR3 has 18 residues.